This TCR beta chain was identified in a study of cytomegalovirus exposure and HLA in healthy donors. The wider study: For the approximately 430 genotyped donors, roughly 80% fell within the Caucasian-associated ancestry cluster.

Study findings and constraints: Cytomegalovirus status, reportedly, was diagnosed with high specificity and sensitivity by the classifier.

CDR3 length equals 15 residues. CDR1 and CDR2 from the germline V gene are MGHRA and YSYEKL. V dropped 3 bases and J dropped 4 bases, with 15 bases sitting between them. 13 Jbeta primers and 60 Vbeta primers were used for the PCR. TCRdb keeps only in-frame clones here, not all; method: immunoSEQ multiplex PCR. Here the sample spans about 120,000 clones, under 90% being singletons. On this clone: Antigen: not known.

Sequenced material: PBMCs. The chain has TRBV4-1 and TRBJ1-1; D may be TRBD1 (6 bases). The TCR was taken from a woman aged 40 to 55 in good health and CMV-seropositive. The CDR3 DNA reads as TGCGCCAGCAGCCATCGAAGGGGGTTGAGCACTGAAGCTTTCTTT. This gives the protein CASSHRRGLSTEAFF.